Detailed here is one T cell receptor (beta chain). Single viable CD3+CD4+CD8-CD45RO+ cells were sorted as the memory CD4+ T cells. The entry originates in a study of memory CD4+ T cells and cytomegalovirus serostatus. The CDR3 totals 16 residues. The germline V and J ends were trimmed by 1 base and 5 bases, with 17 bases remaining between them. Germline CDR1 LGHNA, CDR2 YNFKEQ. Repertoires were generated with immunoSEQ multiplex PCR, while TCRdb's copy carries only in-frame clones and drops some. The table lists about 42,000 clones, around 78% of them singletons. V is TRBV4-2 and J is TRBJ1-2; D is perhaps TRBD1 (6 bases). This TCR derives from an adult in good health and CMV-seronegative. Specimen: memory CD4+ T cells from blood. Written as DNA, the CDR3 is TGTGCCAGCAGCCAAGGGGTTGCAGGGGAATTGTATGGCTACACCTTC. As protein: CASSQGVAGELYGYTF.